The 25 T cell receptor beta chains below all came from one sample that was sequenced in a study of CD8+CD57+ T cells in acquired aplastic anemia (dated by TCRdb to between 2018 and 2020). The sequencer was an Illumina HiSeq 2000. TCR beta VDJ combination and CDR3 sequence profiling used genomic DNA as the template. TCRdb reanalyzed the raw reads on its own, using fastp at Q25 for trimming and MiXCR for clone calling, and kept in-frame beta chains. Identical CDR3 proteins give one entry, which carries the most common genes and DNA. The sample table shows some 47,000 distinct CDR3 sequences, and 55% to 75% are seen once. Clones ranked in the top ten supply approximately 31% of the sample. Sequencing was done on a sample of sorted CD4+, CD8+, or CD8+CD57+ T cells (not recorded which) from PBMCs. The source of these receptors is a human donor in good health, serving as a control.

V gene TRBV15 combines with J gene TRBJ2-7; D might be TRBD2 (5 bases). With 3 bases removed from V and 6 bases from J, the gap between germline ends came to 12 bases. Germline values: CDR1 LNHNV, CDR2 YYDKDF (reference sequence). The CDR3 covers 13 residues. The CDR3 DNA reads TGTGCCACCAGCAGCCCCTCGAGGGTCGAGCAGTACTTC. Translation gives CATSSPSRVEQYF. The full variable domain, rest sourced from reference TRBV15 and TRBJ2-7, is DAMVIQNPRYQVTQFGKPVTLSCSQTLNHNVMYWYQQKSSQAPKLLFHYYDKDFNNEADTPDNFQSRRPNTSFCFLDIRSPGLGDTAMYLCATSSPSRVEQYFGPGTRLTVT.

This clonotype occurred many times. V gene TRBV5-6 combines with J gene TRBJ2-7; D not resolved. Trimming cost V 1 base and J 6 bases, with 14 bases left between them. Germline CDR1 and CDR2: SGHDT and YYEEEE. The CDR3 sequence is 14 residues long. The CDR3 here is CASSLLVGLGEQYF. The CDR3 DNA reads TGTGCCAGCAGCTTGTTAGTGGGGTTGGGCGAGCAGTACTTC.

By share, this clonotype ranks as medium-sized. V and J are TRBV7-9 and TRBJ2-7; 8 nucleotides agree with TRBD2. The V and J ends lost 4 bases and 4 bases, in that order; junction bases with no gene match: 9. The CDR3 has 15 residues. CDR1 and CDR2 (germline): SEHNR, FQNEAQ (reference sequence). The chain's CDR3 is CASSSGLAGTYEQYF. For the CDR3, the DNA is TGTGCCAGCAGCTCCGGACTAGCAGGAACATACGAGCAGTACTTC.

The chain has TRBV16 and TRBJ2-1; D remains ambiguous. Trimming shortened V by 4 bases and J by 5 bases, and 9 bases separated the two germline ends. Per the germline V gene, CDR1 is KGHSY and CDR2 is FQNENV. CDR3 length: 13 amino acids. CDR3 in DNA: TGTGCCAGCAGCCCCGGGCGTCACAATGAGCAGTTCTTC. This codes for CASSPGRHNEQFF.

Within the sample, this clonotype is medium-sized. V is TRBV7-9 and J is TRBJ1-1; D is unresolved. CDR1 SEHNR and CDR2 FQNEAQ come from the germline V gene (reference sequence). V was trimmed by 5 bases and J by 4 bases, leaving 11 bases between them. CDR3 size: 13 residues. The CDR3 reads CASSPAIVTEAFF. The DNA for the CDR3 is TGTGCCAGCAGCCCCGCGATAGTCACTGAAGCTTTCTTT.

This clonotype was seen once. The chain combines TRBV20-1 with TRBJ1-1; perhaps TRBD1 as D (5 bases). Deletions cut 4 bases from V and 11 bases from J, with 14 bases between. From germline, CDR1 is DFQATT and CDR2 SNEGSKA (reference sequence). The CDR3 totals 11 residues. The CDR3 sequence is CSANQGDAAFF. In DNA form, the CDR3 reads TGCAGTGCTAACCAGGGTGATGCTGCTTTCTTT.

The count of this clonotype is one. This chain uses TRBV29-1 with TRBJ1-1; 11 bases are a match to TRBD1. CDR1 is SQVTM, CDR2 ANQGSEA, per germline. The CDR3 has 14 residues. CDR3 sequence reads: CSARTGGAYTEAFF. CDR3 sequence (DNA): TGCAGTGCCCGGACAGGGGGCGCTTACACTGAAGCTTTCTTT.

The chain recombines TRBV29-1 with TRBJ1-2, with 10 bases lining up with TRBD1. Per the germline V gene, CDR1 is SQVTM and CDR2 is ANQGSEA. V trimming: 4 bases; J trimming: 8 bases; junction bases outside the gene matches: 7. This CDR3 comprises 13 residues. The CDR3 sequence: CSVVVGQGLGYTF. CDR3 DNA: TGCAGCGTTGTCGTGGGACAGGGGCTAGGCTACACCTTC.

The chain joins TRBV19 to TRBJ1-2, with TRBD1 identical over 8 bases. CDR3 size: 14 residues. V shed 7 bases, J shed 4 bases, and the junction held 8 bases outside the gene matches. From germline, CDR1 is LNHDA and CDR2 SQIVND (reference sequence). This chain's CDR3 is CASNGQGGGYGYTF. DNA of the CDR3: TGTGCCAGTAACGGACAGGGAGGGGGCTATGGCTACACCTTC.

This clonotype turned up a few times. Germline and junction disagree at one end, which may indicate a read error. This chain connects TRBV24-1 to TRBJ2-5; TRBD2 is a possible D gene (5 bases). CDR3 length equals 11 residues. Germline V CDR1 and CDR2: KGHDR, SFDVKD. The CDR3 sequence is CATGEGMVQYF. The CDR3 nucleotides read TGTGCCACCGGTGAGGGTATGGTCCAGTACTTC.

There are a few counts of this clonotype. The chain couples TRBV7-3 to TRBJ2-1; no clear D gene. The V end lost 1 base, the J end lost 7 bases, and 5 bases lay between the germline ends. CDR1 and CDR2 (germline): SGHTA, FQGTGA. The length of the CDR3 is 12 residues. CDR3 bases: TGTGCCAGCAGCTTAATGGGGAATGAGCAGTTCTTC. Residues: CASSLMGNEQFF.

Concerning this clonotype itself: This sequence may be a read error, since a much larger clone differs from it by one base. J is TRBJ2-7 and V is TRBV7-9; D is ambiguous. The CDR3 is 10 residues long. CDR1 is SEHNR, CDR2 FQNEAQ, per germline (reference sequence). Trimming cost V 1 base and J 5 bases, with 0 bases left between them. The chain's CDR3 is CASSLDEQYF. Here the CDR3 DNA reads TGTGCCAGCAGCTTAGACGAGCAGTACTTC.

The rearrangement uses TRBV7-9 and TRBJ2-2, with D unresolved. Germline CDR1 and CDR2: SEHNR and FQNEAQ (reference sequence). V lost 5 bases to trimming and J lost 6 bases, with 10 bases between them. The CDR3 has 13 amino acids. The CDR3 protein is CASSMSSSGELFF. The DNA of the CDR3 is TGTGCCAGCAGCATGTCGAGCTCCGGGGAGCTGTTTTTT.

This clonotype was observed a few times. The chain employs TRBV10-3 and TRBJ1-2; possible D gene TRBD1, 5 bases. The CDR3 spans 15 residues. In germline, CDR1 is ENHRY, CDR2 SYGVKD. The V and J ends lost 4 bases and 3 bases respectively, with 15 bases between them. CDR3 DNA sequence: TGTGCCATCAGTGGGGGAGAGGGGAGCGACTATGGCTACACCTTC. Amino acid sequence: CAISGGEGSDYGYTF.

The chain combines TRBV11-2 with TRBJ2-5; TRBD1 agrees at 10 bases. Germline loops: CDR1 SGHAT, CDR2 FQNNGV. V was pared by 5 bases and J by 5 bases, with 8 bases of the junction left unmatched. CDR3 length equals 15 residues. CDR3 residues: CASSRQTGGGETQYF. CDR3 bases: TGTGCCAGCAGCCGACAGACAGGGGGCGGGGAGACCCAGTACTTC.

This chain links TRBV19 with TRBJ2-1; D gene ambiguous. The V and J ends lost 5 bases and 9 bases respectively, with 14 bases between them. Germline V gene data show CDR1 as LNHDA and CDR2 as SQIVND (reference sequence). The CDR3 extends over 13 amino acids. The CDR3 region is CASSSSQSSEQFF. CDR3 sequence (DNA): TGTGCCAGTAGTTCCAGTCAGTCAAGTGAGCAGTTCTTC.

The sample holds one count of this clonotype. In DNA form, the CDR3 reads TGTGCCAGCAGCTTAACAGGGGGGACCGACTATGGCTACACCTTC. This codes for CASSLTGGTDYGYTF. The chain combines TRBV7-3 with TRBJ1-2, with D perhaps TRBD1 (6 bases). The CDR3 contains 15 residues. Germline V gene data show CDR1 as SGHTA and CDR2 as FQGTGA. The germline V and J ends were trimmed by 0 bases and 3 bases, with 11 bases remaining between them.

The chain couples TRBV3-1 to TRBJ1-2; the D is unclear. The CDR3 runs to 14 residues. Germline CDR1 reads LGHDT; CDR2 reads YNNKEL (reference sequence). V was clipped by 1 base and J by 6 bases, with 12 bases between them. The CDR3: CASSQGPQPHGYTF. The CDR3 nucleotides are TGTGCCAGCAGCCAAGGACCACAGCCCCATGGCTACACCTTC.

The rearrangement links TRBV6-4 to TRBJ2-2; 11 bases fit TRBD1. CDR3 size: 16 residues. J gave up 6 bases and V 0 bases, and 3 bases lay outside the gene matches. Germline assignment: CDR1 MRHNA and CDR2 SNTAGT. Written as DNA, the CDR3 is TGTGCCAGCAGTGACTCAGGGACAGGGGGGGCCGGGGAGCTGTTTTTT. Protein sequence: CASSDSGTGGAGELFF.

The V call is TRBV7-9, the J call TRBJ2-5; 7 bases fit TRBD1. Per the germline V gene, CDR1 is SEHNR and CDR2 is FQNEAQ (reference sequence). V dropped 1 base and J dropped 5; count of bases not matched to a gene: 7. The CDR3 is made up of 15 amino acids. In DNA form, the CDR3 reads TGTGCCAGCAGCTTAGAGAGGACAGGAAGGGAGACCCAGTACTTC. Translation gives CASSLERTGRETQYF. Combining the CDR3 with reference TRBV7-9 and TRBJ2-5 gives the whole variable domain DTGVSQNPRHKITKRGQNVTFRCDPISEHNRLYWYRQTLGQGPEFLTYFQNEAQLEKSRLLSDRFSAERPKGSFSTLEIQRTEQGDSAMYLCASSLERTGRETQYFGPGTRLLVL.

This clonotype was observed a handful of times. The CDR3 sequence: CASRPTSGGNEQFF. CDR3 DNA sequence: TGTGCCAGCAGACCTACTAGCGGGGGTAATGAGCAGTTCTTC. The chain uses TRBV2 and TRBJ2-1, with 11 bases fitting TRBD2. The CDR3 totals 14 residues. Germline assignment: CDR1 SNHLY and CDR2 FYNNEI. The ends lost 6 bases at V and 7 bases at J; junction bases unmatched: 5.

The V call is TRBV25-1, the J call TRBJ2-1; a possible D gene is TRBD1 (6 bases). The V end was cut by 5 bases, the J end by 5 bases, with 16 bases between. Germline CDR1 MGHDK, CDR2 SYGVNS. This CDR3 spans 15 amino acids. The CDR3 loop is CASSPVGATNNEQFF. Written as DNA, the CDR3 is TGTGCCAGCAGTCCAGTGGGGGCTACGAACAATGAGCAGTTCTTC.

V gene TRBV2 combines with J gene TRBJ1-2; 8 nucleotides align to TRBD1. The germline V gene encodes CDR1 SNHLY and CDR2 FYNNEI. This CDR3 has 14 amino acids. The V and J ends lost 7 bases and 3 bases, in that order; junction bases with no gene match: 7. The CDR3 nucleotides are TGTGCCAGCACCACGACAGGGGCTCACTATGGCTACACCTTC. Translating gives CASTTTGAHYGYTF.

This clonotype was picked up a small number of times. CDR3 DNA sequence: TGTGCCAGTAGTATGGGGTTCAATCAGCCCCAGCATTTT. Its translation is CASSMGFNQPQHF. The rearrangement joins TRBV19 to TRBJ1-5; D not resolved. The CDR3 is made up of 13 amino acids. V was trimmed by 3 bases and J by 3 bases, leaving 6 bases between them. Per the germline V gene, CDR1 is LNHDA and CDR2 is SQIVND (reference sequence).

The CDR3 is CATSRTSSVGLNYGYTF. The CDR3 DNA follows: TGTGCCACCAGCAGAACCTCGTCTGTAGGGCTGAACTATGGCTACACCTTC. The V and J genes are TRBV15 and TRBJ1-2; unclear D gene. The CDR3 contains 17 residues. Germline V gene sequence: CDR1 LNHNV, CDR2 YYDKDF (reference sequence). V was shortened by 2 bases and J by 2 bases, with 18 bases between the two germline ends.